This T cell receptor (beta chain) was captured in a study of blood T cell repertoires in COVID-19. About the study: Acute and convalescent COVID-19 specimens originated in the United States, Italy and Spain.

Germline CDR1 is SGHAT and CDR2 is FQNNGV. This CDR3 has 14 amino acids. V was trimmed by 8 bases and J by 3 bases, leaving 14 bases between them. In the original workflow: Counts of nucleated cells, estimated from reference gene primer amplification, were obtained. Repertoires were generated with immunoSEQ multiplex PCR, while TCRdb's copy carries only in-frame clones and drops some. V and J calls and clone size are those listed in that table; D and trimming were worked out from the DNA. The profile shows 250,000 to 350,000 clones, about 81% of them singletons. Patients in Seattle were enrolled during active infection, then followed longitudinally.

The V call is TRBV11-2, the J call TRBJ2-1; no definite D call. The TCR comes from a human donor with COVID-19, enrolled during active disease. The donor label of this sample is uncertain. Sequencing was done on a sample of peripheral blood. DNA of the CDR3: TGTGCCAGCTCGGTAGGAGTGAACTACAATGAGCAGTTCTTC. This sequence encodes CASSVGVNYNEQFF.